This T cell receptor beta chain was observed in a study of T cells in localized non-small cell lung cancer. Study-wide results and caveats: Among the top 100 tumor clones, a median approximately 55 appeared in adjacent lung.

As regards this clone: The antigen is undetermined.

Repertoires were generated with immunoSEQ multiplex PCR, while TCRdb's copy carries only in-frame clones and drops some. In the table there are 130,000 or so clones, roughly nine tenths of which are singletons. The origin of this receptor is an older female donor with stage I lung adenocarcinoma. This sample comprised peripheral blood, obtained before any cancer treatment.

The CDR3 region is CSAALNTEAFF. The CDR3 DNA sequence: TGCAGCGCTGCCCTAAACACTGAAGCTTTCTTT. The chain combines TRBV29-1 with TRBJ1-1; D unclear. CDR1 is SQVTM, CDR2 ANQGSEA, per germline. Trimming pared 7 bases from V and 2 bases from J, leaving 8 bases between. The CDR3 extends over 11 amino acids.